This TCR beta chain was captured by sequencing in a study of regulatory dendritic cells for organ transplantation. The ends lost 4 bases at V and 6 bases at J; junction bases unmatched: 4. This CDR3 contains 14 residues. CDR1 and CDR2 (germline): SGDLS, YYNGEE. In the case of this clone: Its antigen is as yet unknown.

Study outcomes and limitations: Memory CD8+ clonal expansion seemed more limited with regulatory than mature dendritic cells. Memory CD8+ T cells were the most oligoclonal; naive cells were highly diverse. Alloreactive memory CD8+ T cell pools varied considerably between individuals.

The data were produced by immunoSEQ multiplex PCR, yet TCRdb's version contains in-frame clones alone and is incomplete. The sample lists around 10,000 clones, 72% occurring once. The sequencing input was memory CD8+ T cells from blood. Subset reported: CD45RO+ memory T cells. The chain has TRBV9 and TRBJ2-3; 11 nucleotides line up with TRBD2. The clonotype originates from a human donor in good health. CDR3 amino acids: CASSISGRADTQYF. DNA for the CDR3: TGTGCCAGCAGCATTAGCGGGAGGGCCGATACGCAGTATTTT.